The rows below give T cell receptor beta chains drawn from one sample of a study of neoadjuvant anti-PD-1 for oral cavity cancer. The data were produced by immunoSEQ multiplex PCR, yet TCRdb's version contains in-frame clones alone and is incomplete. This sample has about 8,000 clones, with less than 75% found just once. The sequencing used PBMCs, collected after nivolumab (anti-PD-1) treatment. The source is a person between 40 and 79 years old with oral cavity squamous cell carcinoma. CDR3s include the opening cysteine and the closing phenylalanine or tryptophan. A D gene is named only where the DNA matches it firmly. The size of a clone is reported for some rows only, either as once, few or many, or as a class for expanded clones.

v_gene	d_gene	j_gene	abundance	CDR3aa	CDR3nt
TRBV5-1	TRBD1	TRBJ2-1	.	CASSLAVQGAGEQFF	TGCGCCAGCAGCTTGGCGGTACAGGGGGCCGGTGAGCAGTTCTTC
TRBV19	TRBD1	TRBJ1-5	few	CASSDRGWEPQHF	TGTGCCAGTAGCGACAGGGGTTGGGAGCCCCAGCATTTT
TRBV6-5	TRBD1	TRBJ2-3	.	CASKDRFSTDTQYF	TGTGCCAGCAAGGACAGGTTTAGCACAGATACGCAGTATTTT
TRBV4-3	.	TRBJ2-5	.	CASSQGDVPGGETQYF	TGCGCCAGCAGCCAAGGGGACGTCCCGGGTGGGGAGACCCAGTACTTC
TRBV5-4	.	TRBJ2-3	.	CASSLAQKKSTDTQYF	TGTGCCAGCAGCTTGGCCCAGAAAAAGAGCACAGATACGCAGTATTTT
TRBV5-1	.	TRBJ2-7	few	CASSLPGASYEQYF	TGCGCCAGCAGCTTGCCGGGGGCCTCCTACGAGCAGTACTTC
TRBV11-2	TRBD1	TRBJ1-2	.	CASSLGRGVYGYTF	TGTGCCAGCAGCTTAGGCAGGGGGGTATATGGCTACACCTTC
TRBV7-9	.	TRBJ2-4	few	CASSLGGNIQYF	TGTGCCAGCAGCTTAGGAGGAAACATTCAGTACTTC
TRBV4-2	.	TRBJ2-1	.	CASSPLQGGEVNEQFF	TGTGCCAGCAGCCCTTTGCAGGGGGGCGAAGTCAATGAGCAGTTCTTC
TRBV6-5	TRBD1	TRBJ2-7	.	CASRKGTGAYEQYF	TGTGCCAGCAGGAAGGGGACAGGGGCCTACGAGCAGTACTTC
TRBV9	TRBD1	TRBJ1-1	.	CASSASPGTEDEAFF	TGTGCCAGCAGCGCCTCTCCCGGGACAGAAGACGAAGCTTTCTTT
TRBV4-1	TRBD1	TRBJ1-6	.	CASSQGVQGGSSPLHF	TGCGCCAGCAGCCAGGGCGTTCAGGGGGGAAGTTCACCCCTCCACTTT
TRBV19	.	TRBJ1-5	.	CASSIVVRGAHQPQHF	TGTGCCAGTAGTATCGTGGTGAGGGGGGCGCATCAGCCCCAGCATTTT
TRBV6-6	.	TRBJ1-2	few	CASSYGRGDGYTF	TGTGCCAGCAGTTACGGTCGGGGGGACGGCTACACCTTC
TRBV4-2	TRBD1	TRBJ1-2	few	CASSHPTGGGYGYTF	TGTGCCAGCAGCCACCCGACAGGGGGCGGCTATGGCTACACCTTC
TRBV19	.	TRBJ2-2	few	CASSPMLRTATGELFF	TGTGCCAGTAGTCCGATGTTGAGGACGGCTACCGGGGAGCTGTTTTTT
TRBV6-5	.	TRBJ2-3	.	CASSAVVASTDTQYF	TGTGCCAGCAGCGCGGTGGTGGCTAGCACAGATACGCAGTATTTT
TRBV12-5	TRBD1	TRBJ1-5	.	CASGLVIGQGSNQPQHF	TGTGCTAGTGGTTTGGTAATCGGACAGGGAAGCAATCAGCCCCAGCATTTT